The T cell receptor (beta chain) under discussion was sequenced for a study of regulatory T cells in long-lasting Graves disease. The sample holds many counts of this clonotype. Its antigen is not known. Whole-study results and caveats: A greater number of public clonotypes (approximately 2,700) was shared by persistent patients than by new patients (around 1,000).

This CDR3 has 19 residues. V lost 2 bases and J lost 4, with 25 bases in between. CDR1 and CDR2 (germline): LNHNV, YYDKDF (reference sequence). The time point denotes: newly diagnosed GD, antithyroid drugs for less than 3 months. Following extraction of RNA from PBMCs, that RNA was used to make the TCR library. The diagnosis of Graves' disease used American Thyroid Association guidelines. As collected, the peripheral blood samples measured around 9 milliliters each and went into EDTA tubes. Building of the TCR beta libraries involved iRepertoire HTBI primers and Arm-PCR of CDR3 regions. MiXCR, applied by TCRdb to the multiplex PCR reads, yields one record per CDR3 protein. The profile covers some 250,000 distinct CDR3 sequences, with 18% appearing a single time and around 21% taken by the ten largest.

The TCR sequence derives from a female donor with Graves disease. This chain joins TRBV15 and TRBJ2-3; D tentatively fits TRBD1 or TRBD2 (6 bases each). The material sequenced was peripheral blood mononuclear cells (PBMCs), taken at new diagnosis, from a patient treated with antithyroid drugs. CDR3 amino acids: CATSRPWGAGPGVSDTQYF. The CDR3 bases are TGTGCCACCAGCAGACCCTGGGGGGCCGGTCCGGGAGTTTCAGATACGCAGTATTTT.